This TCR beta chain stems from a study of T cell responses to AZD1222 COVID-19 vaccine. TCRdb's copy holds only in-frame clones and misses some; the assay was immunoSEQ multiplex PCR. Counted here are 150,000 or so clones, roughly nine tenths occurring once; the ten biggest clones make up roughly 2.9%. Germline lookup yields CDR1 MNHNY and CDR2 SVGAGI (reference sequence). The CDR3 is 13 residues long. The trim removed 6 bases at V and 4 bases at J, leaving 2 bases unmatched. The genes are TRBV6-6 and TRBJ1-5, with TRBD1 identical over 8 bases. The sample was peripheral blood, taken on day 0 of AZD1222 vaccination. The TCR comes from an adult in good health. DNA of the CDR3: TGTGCCAGCAGCAACAGGGGGAATCAGCCCCAGCATTTT. Residues: CASSNRGNQPQHF.